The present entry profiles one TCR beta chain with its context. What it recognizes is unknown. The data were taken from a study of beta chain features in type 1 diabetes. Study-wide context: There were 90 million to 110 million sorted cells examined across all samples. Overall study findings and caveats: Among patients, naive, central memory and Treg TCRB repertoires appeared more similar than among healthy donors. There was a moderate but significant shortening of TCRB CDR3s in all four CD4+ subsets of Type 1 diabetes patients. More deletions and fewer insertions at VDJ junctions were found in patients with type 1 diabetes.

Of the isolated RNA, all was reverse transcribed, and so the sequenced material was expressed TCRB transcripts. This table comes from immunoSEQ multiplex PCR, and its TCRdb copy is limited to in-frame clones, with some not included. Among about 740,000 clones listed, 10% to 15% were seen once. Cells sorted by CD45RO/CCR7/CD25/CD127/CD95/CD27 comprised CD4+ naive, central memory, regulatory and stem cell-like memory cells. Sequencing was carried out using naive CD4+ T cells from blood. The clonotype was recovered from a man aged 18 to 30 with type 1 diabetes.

Here the CDR3 reads CASSVQGATNEKLFF. The CDR3 DNA is TGTGCCAGCAGTGTGCAGGGGGCAACTAATGAAAAACTGTTTTTT. This chain links TRBV2 with TRBJ1-4; 7 nucleotides line up with TRBD1. With 4 bases clipped from V and 0 bases from J, the junction kept 2 bases outside the gene matches. The CDR3 extends over 15 amino acids. From germline, CDR1 is SNHLY and CDR2 FYNNEI.